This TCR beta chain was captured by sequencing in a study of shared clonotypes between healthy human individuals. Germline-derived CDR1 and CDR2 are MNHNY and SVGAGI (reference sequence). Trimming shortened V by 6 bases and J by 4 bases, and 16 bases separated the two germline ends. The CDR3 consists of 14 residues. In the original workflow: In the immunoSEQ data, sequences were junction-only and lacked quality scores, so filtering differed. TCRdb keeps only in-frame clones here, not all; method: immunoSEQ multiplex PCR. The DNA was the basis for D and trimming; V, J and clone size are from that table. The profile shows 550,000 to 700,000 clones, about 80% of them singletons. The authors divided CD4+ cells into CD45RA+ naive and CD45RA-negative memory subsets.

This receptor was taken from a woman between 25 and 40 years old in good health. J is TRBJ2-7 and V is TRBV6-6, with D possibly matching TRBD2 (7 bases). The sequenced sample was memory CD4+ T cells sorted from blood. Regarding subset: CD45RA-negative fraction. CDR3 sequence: CASSRLGGLYEQYF. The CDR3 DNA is TGTGCCAGCAGCCGACTCGGGGGGCTATACGAGCAGTACTTC.